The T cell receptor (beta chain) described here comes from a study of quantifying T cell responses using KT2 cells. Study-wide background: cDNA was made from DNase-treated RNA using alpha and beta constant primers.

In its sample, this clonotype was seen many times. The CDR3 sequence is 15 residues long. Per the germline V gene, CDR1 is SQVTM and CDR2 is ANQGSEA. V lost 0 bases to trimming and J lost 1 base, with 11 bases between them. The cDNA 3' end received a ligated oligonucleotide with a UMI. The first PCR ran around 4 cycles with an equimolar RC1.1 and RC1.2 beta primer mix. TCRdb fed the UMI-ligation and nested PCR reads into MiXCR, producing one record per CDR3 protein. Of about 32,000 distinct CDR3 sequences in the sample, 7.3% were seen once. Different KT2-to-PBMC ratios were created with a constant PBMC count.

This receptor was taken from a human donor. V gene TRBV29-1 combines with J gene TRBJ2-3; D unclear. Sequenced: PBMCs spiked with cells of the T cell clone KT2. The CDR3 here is CSVEDPAERTDTQYF. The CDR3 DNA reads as TGCAGCGTTGAAGATCCGGCAGAGCGCACAGATACGCAGTATTTT.